What follows are 20 T cell receptor beta chains derived from one specimen sequenced in a study of blood T cell repertoires in COVID-19. Sequencing was performed with immunoSEQ multiplex PCR; in TCRdb, only in-frame clones are kept and a portion is missing. The sample shows roughly 350,000 clones, about nine tenths of them seen only once. The sequencing sample was made of peripheral blood. The receptor set was obtained from a woman aged 70-85 years with COVID-19, enrolled during active disease.

The chain recombines TRBV18 with TRBJ2-4; TRBD1 aligns across 8 bases. Germline CDR1 reads KGHSH; CDR2 reads LQKENI. The CDR3 is made up of 20 amino acids. The trim removed 6 bases at V and 0 bases at J, leaving 19 bases unmatched. The chain's CDR3 is CASSLTTGVSSPQAKNIQYF. CDR3 nucleotide sequence: TGTGCCAGCTCTCTAACGACAGGGGTCTCTTCCCCTCAAGCCAAAAACATTCAGTACTTC.

The rearrangement joins TRBV3-1 (or the pseudogene TRBV3-2) to TRBJ1-1, with D unclear. V dropped 4 bases and J dropped 4 bases, with 13 bases sitting between them. The CDR3 runs 14 residues. Germline values: CDR1 LGHDT, CDR2 YNNKEL (reference sequence). CDR3 coding DNA: TGTGCCAGCAGCCCCCTTAGATCTGGCACTGAAGCTTTCTTT. Protein: CASSPLRSGTEAFF.

The chain combines TRBV7-3 with TRBJ1-1; possibly TRBD1 for D (5 bases). The CDR3 extends over 13 amino acids. V gave up 4 bases and J gave up 4 bases, with 10 bases separating them. Germline-derived CDR1 and CDR2 are SGHTA and FQGTGA. CDR3 region: CASSSVGGTEAFF. CDR3 nucleotides: TGTGCCAGCAGCTCGGTCGGGGGCACTGAAGCTTTCTTT.

The chain couples TRBV5-6 to TRBJ1-4; D remains unclear. There are 14 residues in the CDR3. Trimming took 4 bases from V and 7 from J, leaving 14 bases between them. Per germline, CDR1 SGHDT and CDR2 YYEEEE. DNA of the CDR3: TGTGCCAGCAGCATCGGGGTTGGAGCTGAAAAACTGTTTTTT. It translates to CASSIGVGAEKLFF. Full variable domain (remainder filled in from reference TRBV5-6 and TRBJ1-4): DAGVTQSPTHLIKTRGQQVTLRCSPKSGHDTVSWYQQALGQGPQFIFQYYEEEERQRGNFPDRFSGHQFPNYSSELNVNALLLGDSALYLCASSIGVGAEKLFFGSGTQLSVL.

V gene TRBV30 combines with J gene TRBJ2-1, with 7 positions matching TRBD1. V trimming: 4 bases; J trimming: 8 bases; junction bases outside the gene matches: 11. This CDR3 region has 14 residues. Germline V gene data show CDR1 as GTSNPN and CDR2 as SVGIG (reference sequence). CDR3 in DNA: TGTGCCTGGAATTCGCAGGGGGTTAGCGATGAGCAGTTCTTC. Protein: CAWNSQGVSDEQFF.

This clone appeared a single time. J is TRBJ2-1 and V is TRBV7-2; 8 bases align to TRBD2. Germline-derived CDR1 and CDR2 are SGHTA and FQGNSA. The V gene end was trimmed by 2 bases and the J gene end by 8 bases; junction bases not matched to a gene: 8. This CDR3 spans 15 amino acids. Here the CDR3 DNA reads TGTGCCAGCAGCTTAACCACTAGCGGATGGGATGAGCAGTTCTTC. Translating gives CASSLTTSGWDEQFF.

This clone came up once. This chain joins TRBV7-2 and TRBJ1-5, with 8 bases matching TRBD1. The CDR3 is 16 residues long. Germline trimming cut 1 base from V and 4 bases from J; bases unmatched to any gene: 6. From germline, CDR1 is SGHTA and CDR2 FQGNSA. The CDR3 DNA is TGTGCCAGCAGCTTAGATAGGGACAGGATAAATCAGCCCCAGCATTTT. It encodes CASSLDRDRINQPQHF.

The chain uses TRBV2 and TRBJ1-1; a weak D match, TRBD1 (5 bases). The CDR3 has 14 amino acids. The germline gives CDR1 SNHLY, CDR2 FYNNEI. V lost 2 bases, J lost 3 bases, and 10 bases lay in between. The CDR3 spells CASSEQEGYTEAFF. In DNA form, the CDR3 reads TGTGCCAGCAGTGAACAGGAGGGGTACACTGAAGCTTTCTTT.

The V and J genes are TRBV12-2 and TRBJ1-2. TRBV12-2 is a recognized pseudogene. CDR3 length: 13 amino acids. For the CDR3, the DNA is TGTGCAAGTCGCTTAGGGGTGACCAGACTCTACACCTTC. This sequence encodes CASRLGVTRLYTF.

The genes are TRBV29-1 and TRBJ1-4; D ambiguous. The germline CDR1 and CDR2 sequences are SQVTM and ANQGSEA. V was cut by 0 bases and J by 8 bases, with 4 bases left in between. The CDR3 is 11 residues long. The CDR3 DNA follows: TGCAGCGTTGAAGACAGGGAAAAACTGTTTTTT. It specifies CSVEDREKLFF.

This sequence joins TRBV7-9 and TRBJ1-1; 7 positions agree with TRBD1. This CDR3 contains 13 residues. V was pared by 3 bases and J by 12 bases, with 10 bases of the junction left unmatched. Per the germline V gene, CDR1 is SEHNR and CDR2 is FQNEAQ (reference sequence). CDR3 nucleotide sequence: TGTGCCAGCAGCTTTTGGACAGGTGGTGTAACTTTCTTT. This sequence encodes CASSFWTGGVTFF. The full variable domain, completed using reference TRBV7-9 and TRBJ1-1, is DTGVSQNPRHKITKRGQNVTFRCDPISEHNRLYWYRQTLGQGPEFLTYFQNEAQLEKSRLLSDRFSAERPKGSFSTLEIQRTEQGDSAMYLCASSFWTGGVTFFGQGTRLTVV.

The chain joins TRBV6-5 to TRBJ1-1; 10 nucleotides align to TRBD1. The CDR3 consists of 13 residues. The germline V gene has CDR1 MNHEY and CDR2 SVGAGI. J lost 4 bases, V lost 6 bases, and 2 bases had no gene match. Here the CDR3 reads CASRWTGGTEAFF. The CDR3 nucleotides are TGTGCCAGCAGATGGACAGGGGGCACTGAAGCTTTCTTT.

The rearrangement links TRBV27 to TRBJ1-2; D is possibly TRBD1 (6 bases). The CDR3 runs 15 residues. In germline, CDR1 is MNHEY, CDR2 SMNVEV (reference sequence). Trimming took off 5 bases at V and 3 bases at J, with 16 bases between the two ends. CDR3 protein: CASSVTPTGYYGYTF. CDR3 DNA sequence: TGTGCCAGCAGTGTTACCCCTACAGGGTACTATGGCTACACCTTC.

The rearrangement uses TRBV5-1 and TRBJ1-6; tentative D call: TRBD1 (5 bases). Germline lookup yields CDR1 SGHRS and CDR2 YFSETQ. This CDR3 is built from 15 residues. The V and J ends lost 4 bases and 2 bases respectively, with 10 bases between them. CDR3 sequence reads: CASSPGGPYNSPLHF. CDR3 nucleotide sequence: TGCGCCAGCAGCCCCGGGGGTCCCTATAATTCACCCCTCCACTTT.

The count of this clone is one. The chain couples TRBV18 to TRBJ1-2; D unclear. Trimming removed 6 bases from V and 6 bases from J, with 11 bases in between. The CDR3 totals 12 residues. The germline V gene encodes CDR1 KGHSH and CDR2 LQKENI. CDR3 amino acids: CASSESRDGYTF. In DNA form, the CDR3 reads TGTGCCAGCTCCGAGAGCCGGGATGGCTACACCTTC.

This clone was picked up one time. V usage is TRBV9 and J usage is TRBJ1-3; 7 nucleotides match TRBD1. Trimming removed 0 bases from V and 7 bases from J; junction bases left unmatched: 7. CDR1 and CDR2 (germline): SGDLS, YYNGEE. The CDR3 runs to 15 residues. The CDR3 reads CASSVDGDSYNTIYF. CDR3 in DNA: TGTGCCAGCAGCGTAGATGGGGACAGCTATAACACCATATATTTT.

The chain recombines TRBV7-9 with TRBJ2-7; 9 bases agree with TRBD1. Germline V lookup: CDR1 SEHNR, CDR2 FQNEAQ (reference sequence). There are 15 residues in the CDR3. V trimming: 6 bases; J trimming: 1 base; junction bases outside the gene matches: 7. Here the CDR3 DNA reads TGTGCCAGCAGTTTACCGGGACAGGGTTCCTACGAGCAGTACTTC. Translating it yields CASSLPGQGSYEQYF.

The chain links TRBV4-1 to TRBJ1-3; D might be TRBD1 (5 bases). Germline V gives CDR1 MGHRA, CDR2 YSYEKL. With 4 bases removed from V and 3 bases from J, the gap between germline ends came to 16 bases. The CDR3 consists of 16 residues. In DNA, the CDR3 is TGCGCCAGCAGCCCAAGCCTCGGGACTTATGGAAACACCATATATTTT. Translating it yields CASSPSLGTYGNTIYF.

The V call is TRBV7-8, the J call TRBJ1-2; the match to TRBD1 covers 8 bases. The V gene's germline CDR1 is SGHVS and CDR2 FQNEAQ. The CDR3 runs 14 residues. V was clipped by 5 bases and J by 8 bases; unmatched bases: 10. The DNA of the CDR3 is TGTGCCAGCAGCCTGTGGACAGGGATAATCGGCTACACCTTC. It codes for CASSLWTGIIGYTF.

The chain recombines TRBV5-4 with TRBJ1-2, with D hard to call. CDR3 size: 11 residues. Germline-derived CDR1 and CDR2 are SGHNT and YYREEE (reference sequence). V dropped 0 bases and J dropped 10 bases, with 7 bases sitting between them. CDR3 amino acids: CASSLEQNYTF. The CDR3 coding sequence is TGTGCCAGCAGCTTGGAACAGAACTACACCTTC.